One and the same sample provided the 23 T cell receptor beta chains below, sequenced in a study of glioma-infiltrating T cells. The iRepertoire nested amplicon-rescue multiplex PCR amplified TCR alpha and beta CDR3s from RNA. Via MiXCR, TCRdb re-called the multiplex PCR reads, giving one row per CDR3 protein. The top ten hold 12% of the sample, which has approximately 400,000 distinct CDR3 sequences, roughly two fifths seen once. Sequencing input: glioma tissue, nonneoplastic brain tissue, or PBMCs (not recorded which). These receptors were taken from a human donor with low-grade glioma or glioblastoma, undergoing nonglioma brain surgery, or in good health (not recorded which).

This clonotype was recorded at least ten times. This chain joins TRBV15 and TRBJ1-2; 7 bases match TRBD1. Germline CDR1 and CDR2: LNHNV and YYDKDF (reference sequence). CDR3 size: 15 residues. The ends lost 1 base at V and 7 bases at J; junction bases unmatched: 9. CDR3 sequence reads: CATSRAGEGAFGYTF. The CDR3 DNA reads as TGTGCCACCAGCAGAGCGGGAGAGGGGGCCTTTGGCTACACCTTC.

CDR3 loop: CASTDRRPLHF. The CDR3 DNA reads as TGTGCCAGTACGGACAGGCGACCCCTCCACTTT. The rearrangement links TRBV2 to TRBJ1-6, with 7 bases matching TRBD1. There are 11 residues in the CDR3. Germline trimming cut 9 bases from V and 12 bases from J; bases unmatched to any gene: 5. Germline V gives CDR1 SNHLY, CDR2 FYNNEI.

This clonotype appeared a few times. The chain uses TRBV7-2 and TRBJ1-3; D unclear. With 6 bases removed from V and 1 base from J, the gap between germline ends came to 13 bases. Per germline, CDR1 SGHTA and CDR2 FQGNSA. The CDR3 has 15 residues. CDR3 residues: CASRFMSGSGNTIYF. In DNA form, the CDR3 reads TGTGCCAGCAGATTTATGTCGGGTTCTGGAAACACCATATATTTT.

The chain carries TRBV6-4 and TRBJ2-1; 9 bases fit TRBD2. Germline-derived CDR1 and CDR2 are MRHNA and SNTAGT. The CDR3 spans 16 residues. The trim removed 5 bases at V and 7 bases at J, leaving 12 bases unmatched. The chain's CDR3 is CASSPLAGGPRNEQFF. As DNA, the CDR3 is TGTGCCAGCAGTCCGCTGGCGGGAGGGCCGAGGAATGAGCAGTTCTTC.

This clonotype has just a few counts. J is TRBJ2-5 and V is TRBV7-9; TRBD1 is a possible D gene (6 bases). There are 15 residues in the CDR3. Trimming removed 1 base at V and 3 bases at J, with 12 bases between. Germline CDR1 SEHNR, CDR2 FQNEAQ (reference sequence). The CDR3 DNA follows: TGTGCCAGCAGCTTAGTAGGGGACAACAAAGAGACCCAGTACTTC. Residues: CASSLVGDNKETQYF.

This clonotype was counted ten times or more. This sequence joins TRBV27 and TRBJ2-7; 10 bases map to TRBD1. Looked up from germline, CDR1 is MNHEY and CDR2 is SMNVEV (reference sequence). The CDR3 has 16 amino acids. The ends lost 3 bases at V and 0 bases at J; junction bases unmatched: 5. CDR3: CASSFGTGASSYEQYF. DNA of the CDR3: TGTGCCAGCAGTTTCGGGACAGGGGCAAGCTCCTACGAGCAGTACTTC.

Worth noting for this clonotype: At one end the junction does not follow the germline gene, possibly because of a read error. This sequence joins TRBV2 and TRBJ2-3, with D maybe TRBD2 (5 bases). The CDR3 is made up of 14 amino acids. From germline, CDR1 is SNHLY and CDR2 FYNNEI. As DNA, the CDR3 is TGTGCCAGCAGTGCGGAGCGGAGCACAGATACGCGGTATTTT. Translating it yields CASSAERSTDTRYF.

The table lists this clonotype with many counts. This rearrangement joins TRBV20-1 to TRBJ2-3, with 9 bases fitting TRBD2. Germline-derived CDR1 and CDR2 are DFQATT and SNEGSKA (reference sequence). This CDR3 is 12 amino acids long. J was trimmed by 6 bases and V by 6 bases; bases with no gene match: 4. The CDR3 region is CSAPSGGDTQYF. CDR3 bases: TGCAGTGCCCCCAGCGGGGGGGATACGCAGTATTTT.

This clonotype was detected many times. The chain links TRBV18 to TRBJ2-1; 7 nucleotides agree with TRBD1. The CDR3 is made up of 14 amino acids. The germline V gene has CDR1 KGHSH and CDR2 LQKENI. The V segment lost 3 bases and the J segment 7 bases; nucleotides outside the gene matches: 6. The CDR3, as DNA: TGTGCCAGCTCACCTCTTACAGGGGAAAATGAGCAGTTCTTC. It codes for CASSPLTGENEQFF.

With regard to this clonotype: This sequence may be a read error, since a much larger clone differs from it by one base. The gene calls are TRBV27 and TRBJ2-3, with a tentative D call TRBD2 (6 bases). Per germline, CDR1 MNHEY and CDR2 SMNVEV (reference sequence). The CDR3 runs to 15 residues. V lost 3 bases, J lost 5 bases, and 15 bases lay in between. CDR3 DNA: TGTGCCAGCAGTTTCGGAGGGAGTAACCAAGATACGCAGTATTTT. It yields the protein CASSFGGSNQDTQYF.

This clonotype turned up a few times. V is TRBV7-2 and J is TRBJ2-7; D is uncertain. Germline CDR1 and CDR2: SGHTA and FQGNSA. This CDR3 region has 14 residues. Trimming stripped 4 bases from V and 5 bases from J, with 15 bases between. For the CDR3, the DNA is TGTGCCAGCAGCTCCGACCGGTATACAAACGAGCAGTACTTC. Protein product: CASSSDRYTNEQYF. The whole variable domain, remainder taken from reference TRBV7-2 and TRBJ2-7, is GAGVSQSPSNKVTEKGKDVELRCDPISGHTALYWYRQSLGQGLEFLIYFQGNSAPDKSGLPSDRFSAERTGGSVSTLTIQRTQQEDSAVYLCASSSDRYTNEQYFGPGTRLTVT.

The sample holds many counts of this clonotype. The CDR3 DNA reads as TGCAGTGCCGCCCGTGAATCGAATGAGCAGTTCTTC. Translating it yields CSAARESNEQFF. V is TRBV20-1 and J is TRBJ2-1; D unresolved. The CDR3 length is 12 residues. V was pared by 6 bases and J by 7 bases, with 13 bases between. Germline V gene sequence: CDR1 DFQATT, CDR2 SNEGSKA (reference sequence).

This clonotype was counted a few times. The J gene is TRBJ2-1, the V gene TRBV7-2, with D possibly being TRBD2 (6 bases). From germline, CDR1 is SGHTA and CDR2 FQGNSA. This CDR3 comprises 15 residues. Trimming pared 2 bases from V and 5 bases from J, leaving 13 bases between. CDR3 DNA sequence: TGTGCCAGCAGCTTAACGAGACTAGGACACAATGAGCAGTTCTTC. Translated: CASSLTRLGHNEQFF.

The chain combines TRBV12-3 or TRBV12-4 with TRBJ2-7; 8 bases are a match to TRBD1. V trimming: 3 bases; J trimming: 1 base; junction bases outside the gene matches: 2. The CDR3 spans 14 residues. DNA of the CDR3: TGTGCCAGCAGTTTCGGGGACAGGTCCTACGAGCAGTACTTC. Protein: CASSFGDRSYEQYF.

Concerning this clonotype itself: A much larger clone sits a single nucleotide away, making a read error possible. This chain's CDR3 is CASGRDSYEHYF. The DNA of the CDR3 is TGTGCCAGCGGACGGGACTCCTACGAGCATTACTTC. The J gene is TRBJ2-7, the V gene TRBV6-1; tentative D call: TRBD2 (6 bases). The CDR3 has 12 residues. Germline V gene lookup returns CDR1 MNHNS and CDR2 SASEGT.

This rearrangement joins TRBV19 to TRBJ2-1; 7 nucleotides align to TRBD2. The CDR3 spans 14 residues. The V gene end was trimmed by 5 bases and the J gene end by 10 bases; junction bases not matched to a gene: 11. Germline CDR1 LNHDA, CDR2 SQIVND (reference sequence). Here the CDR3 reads CASSFGLEGYEQFF. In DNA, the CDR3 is TGTGCCAGTAGTTTCGGACTAGAAGGCTACGAGCAGTTCTTC.

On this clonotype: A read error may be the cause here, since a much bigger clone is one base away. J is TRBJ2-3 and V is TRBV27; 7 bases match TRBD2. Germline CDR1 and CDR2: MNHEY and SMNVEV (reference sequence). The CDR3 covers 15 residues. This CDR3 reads CARSSPGTNTDTQYF. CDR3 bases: TGTGCCAGGAGTTCTCCCGGGACTAACACAGATACGCAGTATTTT.

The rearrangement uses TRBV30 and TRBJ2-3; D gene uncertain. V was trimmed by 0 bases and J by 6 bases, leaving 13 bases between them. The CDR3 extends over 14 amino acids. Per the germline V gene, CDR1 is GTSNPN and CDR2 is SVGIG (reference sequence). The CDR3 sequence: CAWSVSFFGDTQYF. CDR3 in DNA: TGTGCCTGGAGTGTATCCTTTTTCGGGGATACGCAGTATTTT.

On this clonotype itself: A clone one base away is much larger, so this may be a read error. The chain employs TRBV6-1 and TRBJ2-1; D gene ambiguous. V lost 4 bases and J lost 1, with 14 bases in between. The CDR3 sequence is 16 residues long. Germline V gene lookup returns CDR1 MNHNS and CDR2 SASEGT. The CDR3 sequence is CASSVLGPSSYNEQFF. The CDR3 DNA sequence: TGTGCCAGCAGTGTCCTAGGACCCTCTTCCTACAATGAGCAGTTCTTC.

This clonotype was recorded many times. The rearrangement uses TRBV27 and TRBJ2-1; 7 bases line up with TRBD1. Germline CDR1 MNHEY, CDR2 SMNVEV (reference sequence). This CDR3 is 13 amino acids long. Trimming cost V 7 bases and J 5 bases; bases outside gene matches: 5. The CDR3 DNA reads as TGTGCCAGCATAGGACAGGCTGACAATGAGCAGTTCTTC. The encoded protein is CASIGQADNEQFF.

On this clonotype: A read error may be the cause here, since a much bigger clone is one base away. CDR3 DNA: TGTGCCAGCAGTTTATCAATGGGACAGACCTACGAGCAGTTCTTC. Its translation: CASSLSMGQTYEQFF. The genes are TRBV27 and TRBJ2-1; 7 bases line up with TRBD1. This CDR3 contains 15 residues. V lost 0 bases, J lost 10 bases, and 9 bases stayed unmatched. Germline assignment: CDR1 MNHEY and CDR2 SMNVEV (reference sequence).

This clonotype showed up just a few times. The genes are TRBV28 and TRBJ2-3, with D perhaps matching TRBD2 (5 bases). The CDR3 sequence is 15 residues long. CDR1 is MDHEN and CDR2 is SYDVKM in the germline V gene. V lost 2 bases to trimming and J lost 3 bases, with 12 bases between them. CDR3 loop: CASSLEPRGTDTQYF. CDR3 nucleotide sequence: TGTGCCAGCAGTTTAGAGCCCCGGGGAACAGATACGCAGTATTTT.

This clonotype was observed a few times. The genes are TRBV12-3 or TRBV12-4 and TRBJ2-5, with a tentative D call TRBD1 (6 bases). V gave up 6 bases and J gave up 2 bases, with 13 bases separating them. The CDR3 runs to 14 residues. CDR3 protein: CASSSQTGQETQYF. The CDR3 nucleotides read TGTGCCAGCAGCTCCCAGACAGGTCAAGAGACCCAGTACTTC.